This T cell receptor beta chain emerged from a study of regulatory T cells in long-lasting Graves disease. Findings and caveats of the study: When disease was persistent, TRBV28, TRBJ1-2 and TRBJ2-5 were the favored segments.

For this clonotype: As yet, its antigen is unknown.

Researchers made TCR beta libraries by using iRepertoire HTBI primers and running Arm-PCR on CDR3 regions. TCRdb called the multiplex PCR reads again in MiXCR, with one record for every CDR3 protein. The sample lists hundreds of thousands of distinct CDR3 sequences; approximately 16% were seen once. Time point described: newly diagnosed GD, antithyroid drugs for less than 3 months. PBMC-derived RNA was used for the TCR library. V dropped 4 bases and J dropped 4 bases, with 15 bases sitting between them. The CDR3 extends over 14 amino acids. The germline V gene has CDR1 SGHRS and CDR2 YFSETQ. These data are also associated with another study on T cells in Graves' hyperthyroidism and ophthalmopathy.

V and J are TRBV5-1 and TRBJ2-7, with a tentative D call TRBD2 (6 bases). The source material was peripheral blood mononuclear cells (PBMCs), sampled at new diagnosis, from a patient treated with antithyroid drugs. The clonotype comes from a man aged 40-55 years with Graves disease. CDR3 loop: CASSPSGRAYEQYF. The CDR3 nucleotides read TGCGCCAGCAGCCCGAGCGGGCGGGCGTACGAGCAGTACTTC.